This T cell receptor (beta chain) was captured in a study of cytomegalovirus exposure and HLA in healthy donors. J gave up 7 bases and V 1 base, and 15 bases lay outside the gene matches. The CDR3 covers 19 residues. The germline gives CDR1 MDHEN, CDR2 SYDVKM. Study results and caveats: Being productive about 87% or about 30% of the time was typical of most TCR beta V segments in an earlier analysis.

About this clone itself: Its antigen is unidentified.

It was with 60 Vbeta and 13 Jbeta primers that the PCR ran. Sequencing was performed with immunoSEQ multiplex PCR; in TCRdb, only in-frame clones are kept and a portion is missing. The sample holds 150,000 or so clones, 65% to 80% seen once. The rearrangement joins TRBV28 to TRBJ2-3, with 12 positions matching TRBD1. This sequence originates from a male donor in good health and CMV-seronegative. Source material: PBMCs. The CDR3 DNA reads TGTGCCAGCAGTTTATTTCCGTCCACCGGGACAGGGGGCACGAATACGCAGTATTTT. The encoded protein is CASSLFPSTGTGGTNTQYF.